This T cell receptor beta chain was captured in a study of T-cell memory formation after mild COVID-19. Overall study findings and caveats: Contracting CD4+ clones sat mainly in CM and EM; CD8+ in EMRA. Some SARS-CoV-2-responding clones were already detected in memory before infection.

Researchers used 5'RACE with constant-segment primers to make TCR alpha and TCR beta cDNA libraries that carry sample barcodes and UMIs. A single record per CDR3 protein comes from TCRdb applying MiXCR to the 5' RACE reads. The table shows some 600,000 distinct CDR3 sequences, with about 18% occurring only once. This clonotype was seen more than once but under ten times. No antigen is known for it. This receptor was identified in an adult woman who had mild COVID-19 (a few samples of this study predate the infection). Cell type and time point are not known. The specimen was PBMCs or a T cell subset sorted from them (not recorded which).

The CDR3 loop reads CASSVGWTGATEAFF. For the CDR3, the DNA is TGTGCCAGCAGCGTAGGGTGGACAGGGGCCACTGAAGCTTTCTTT. The genes are TRBV9 and TRBJ1-1, with 9 bases lining up with TRBD1. Germline V gene sequence: CDR1 SGDLS, CDR2 YYNGEE. CDR3 length: 15 amino acids. V shed 0 bases and J 4 bases; nucleotides not matched to a gene: 4.